Below, 4 T cell receptor beta chains from the same sample are listed, as sequenced in a study of technical replicates of blood from a few donors. Method: immunoSEQ multiplex PCR; TCRdb's copy keeps in-frame clones and lacks some. Altogether about 97,000 clones are present, approximately 96% being singletons, with the ten largest covering roughly 0.33%. Sequencing input: T cells isolated from PBMCs. The receptors here all came from a human donor in good health.

This clone has a handful of counts. The gene calls are TRBV28 and TRBJ1-1; 9 nucleotides agree with TRBD1. The V segment lost 6 bases and the J segment 11 bases; nucleotides outside the gene matches: 10. The germline gives CDR1 MDHEN, CDR2 SYDVKM. This CDR3 region has 13 residues. The CDR3 sequence is CASSSQGTGLAFF. CDR3 sequence (DNA): TGTGCCAGCAGCTCACAGGGGACAGGGCTCGCTTTCTTT.

This clone was recorded only once. The genes are TRBV28 and TRBJ1-2, with a weak D call TRBD1 (5 bases). The V end was cut by 6 bases, the J end by 0 bases, with 14 bases between. The CDR3 consists of 15 residues. Germline V gene lookup returns CDR1 MDHEN and CDR2 SYDVKM. CDR3 region: CASRKADSANYGYTF. The CDR3 DNA reads as TGTGCCAGCAGGAAAGCAGACAGCGCTAACTATGGCTACACCTTC.

The count of this clone is one. The gene calls are TRBV28 and TRBJ1-5, with TRBD1 matching 7 bases. Trimming cost V 5 bases and J 6 bases; bases outside gene matches: 4. In germline, CDR1 is MDHEN, CDR2 SYDVKM. This CDR3 region has 13 residues. CDR3 sequence reads: CASSVTGRQPQHF. The CDR3 coding sequence is TGTGCCAGCAGTGTGACAGGGCGTCAGCCCCAGCATTTT.

The chain has TRBV7-2 and TRBJ1-2, with D possibly matching TRBD1 (6 bases). V lost 1 base to trimming and J lost 4 bases, with 7 bases between them. Germline V gene data show CDR1 as SGHTA and CDR2 as FQGNSA. The CDR3 consists of 13 residues. The chain's CDR3 is CASSLETGYGYTF. CDR3 sequence (DNA): TGTGCCAGCAGCTTAGAGACAGGCTATGGCTACACCTTC.